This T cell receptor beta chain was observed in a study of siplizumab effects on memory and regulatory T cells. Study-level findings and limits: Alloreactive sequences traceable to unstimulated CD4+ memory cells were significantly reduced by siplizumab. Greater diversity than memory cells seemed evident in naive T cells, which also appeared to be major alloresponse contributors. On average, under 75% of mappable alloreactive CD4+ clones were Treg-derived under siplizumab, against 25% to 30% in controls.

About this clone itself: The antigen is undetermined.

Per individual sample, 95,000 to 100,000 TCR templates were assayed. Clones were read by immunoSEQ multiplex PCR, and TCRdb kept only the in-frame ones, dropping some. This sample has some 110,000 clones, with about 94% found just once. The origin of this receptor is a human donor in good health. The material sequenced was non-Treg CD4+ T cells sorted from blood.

CDR3: CASSNLAGGLNEQFF. The CDR3 DNA follows: TGTGCCAGTAGTAACCTAGCGGGAGGGCTGAATGAGCAGTTCTTC. The V call is TRBV19, the J call TRBJ2-1; 12 nucleotides line up with TRBD2. The CDR3 covers 15 residues. Germline CDR1 LNHDA, CDR2 SQIVND (reference sequence). With V trimmed by 4 bases and J by 7 bases, 5 bases remained unmatched.